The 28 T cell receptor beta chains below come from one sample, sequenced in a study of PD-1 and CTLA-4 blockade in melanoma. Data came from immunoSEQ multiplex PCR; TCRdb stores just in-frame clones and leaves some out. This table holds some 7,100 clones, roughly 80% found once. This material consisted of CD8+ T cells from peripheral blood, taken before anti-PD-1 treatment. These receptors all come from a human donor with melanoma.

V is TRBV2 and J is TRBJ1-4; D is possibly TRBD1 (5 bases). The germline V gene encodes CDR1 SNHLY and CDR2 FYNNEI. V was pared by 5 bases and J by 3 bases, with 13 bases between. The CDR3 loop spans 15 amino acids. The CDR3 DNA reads TGTGCCAGCAGTTTCGGGAGGGGAGCTAATGAAAAACTGTTTTTT. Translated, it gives CASSFGRGANEKLFF.

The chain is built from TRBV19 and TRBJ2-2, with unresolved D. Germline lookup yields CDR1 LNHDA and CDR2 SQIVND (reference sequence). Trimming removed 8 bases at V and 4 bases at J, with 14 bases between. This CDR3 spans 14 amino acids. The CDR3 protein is CASRIGPLTGELFF. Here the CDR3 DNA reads TGTGCCAGTCGCATTGGACCTCTCACCGGGGAGCTGTTTTTT.

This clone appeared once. CDR3 coding DNA: TGTGCCAGCAGCTTAGCTTACAACAGGGTAGAGAGTGAAGCTTTCTTT. It encodes CASSLAYNRVESEAFF. This sequence joins TRBV7-6 and TRBJ1-1, with D perhaps matching TRBD1 (6 bases). The ends were cut back, 0 bases at V and 7 bases at J, with 18 bases in the middle. The CDR3 sequence is 16 residues long. Germline assignment: CDR1 SGHVS and CDR2 FNYEAQ.

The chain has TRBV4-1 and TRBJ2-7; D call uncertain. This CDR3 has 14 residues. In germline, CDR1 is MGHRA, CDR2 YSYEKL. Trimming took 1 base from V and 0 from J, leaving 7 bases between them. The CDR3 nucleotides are TGCGCCAGCAGCCAAGTCCTAAGCTCCTACGAGCAGTACTTC. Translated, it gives CASSQVLSSYEQYF.

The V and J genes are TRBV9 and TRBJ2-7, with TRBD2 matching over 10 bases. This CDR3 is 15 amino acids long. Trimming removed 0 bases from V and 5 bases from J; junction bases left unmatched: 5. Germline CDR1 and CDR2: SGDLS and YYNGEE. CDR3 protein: CASSVGVAGGHEQYF. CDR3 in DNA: TGTGCCAGCAGCGTAGGGGTAGCGGGGGGTCACGAGCAGTACTTC. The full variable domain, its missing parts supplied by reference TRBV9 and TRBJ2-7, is DSGVTQTPKHLITATGQRVTLRCSPRSGDLSVYWYQQSLDQGLQFLIQYYNGEERAKGNILERFSAQQFPDLHSELNLSSLELGDSALYFCASSVGVAGGHEQYFGPGTRLTVT.

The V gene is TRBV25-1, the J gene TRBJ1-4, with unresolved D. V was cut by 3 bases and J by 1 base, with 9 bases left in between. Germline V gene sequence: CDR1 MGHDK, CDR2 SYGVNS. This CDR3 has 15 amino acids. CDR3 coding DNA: TGTGCCAGCAGTGAGGGTATTAGAACTAATGAAAAACTGTTTTTT. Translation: CASSEGIRTNEKLFF.

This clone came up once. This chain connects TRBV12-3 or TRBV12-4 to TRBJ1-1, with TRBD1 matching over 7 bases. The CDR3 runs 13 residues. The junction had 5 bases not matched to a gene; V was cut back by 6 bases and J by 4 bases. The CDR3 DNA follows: TGTGCCAGCAGCAGGGGGTGGGGCACTGAAGCTTTCTTT. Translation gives CASSRGWGTEAFF.

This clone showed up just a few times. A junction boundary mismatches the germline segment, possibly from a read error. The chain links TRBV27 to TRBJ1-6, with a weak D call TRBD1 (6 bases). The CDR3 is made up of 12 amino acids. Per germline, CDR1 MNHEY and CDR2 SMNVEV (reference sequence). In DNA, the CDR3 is TGTGCCAGCAGTCTCCGGGGGGCCGTGCTCTACTTT. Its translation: CASSLRGAVLYF.

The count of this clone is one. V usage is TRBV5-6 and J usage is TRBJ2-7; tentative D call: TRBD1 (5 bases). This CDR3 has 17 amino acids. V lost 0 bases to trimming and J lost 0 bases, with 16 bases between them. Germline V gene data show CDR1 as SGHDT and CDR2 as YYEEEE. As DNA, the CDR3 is TGTGCCAGCAGCTTGGCCCGCTCCAGGGTAAGCTCCTACGAGCAGTACTTC. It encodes CASSLARSRVSSYEQYF.

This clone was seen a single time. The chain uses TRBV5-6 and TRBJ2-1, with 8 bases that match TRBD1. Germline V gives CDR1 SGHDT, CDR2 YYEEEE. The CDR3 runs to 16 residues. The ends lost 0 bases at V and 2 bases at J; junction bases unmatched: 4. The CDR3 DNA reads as TGTGCCAGCAGCTTGGGGGCAGGGGGCACCTACAATGAGCAGTTCTTC. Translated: CASSLGAGGTYNEQFF.

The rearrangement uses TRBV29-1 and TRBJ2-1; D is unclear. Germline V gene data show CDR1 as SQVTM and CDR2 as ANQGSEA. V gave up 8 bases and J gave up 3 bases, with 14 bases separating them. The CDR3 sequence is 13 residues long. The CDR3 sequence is CSLEVGGYNEQFF. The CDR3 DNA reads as TGCAGCCTCGAGGTGGGCGGCTACAATGAGCAGTTCTTC.

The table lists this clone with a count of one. The CDR3 DNA sequence: TGTGCCAGCAGTCGGGACGGGGGGGAGACCCAGTACTTC. It specifies CASSRDGGETQYF. The chain carries TRBV2 and TRBJ2-5, with TRBD2 matching over 7 bases. The germline CDR1 and CDR2 sequences are SNHLY and FYNNEI. V shed 5 bases, J shed 5 bases, and the junction held 5 bases outside the gene matches. There are 13 residues in the CDR3.

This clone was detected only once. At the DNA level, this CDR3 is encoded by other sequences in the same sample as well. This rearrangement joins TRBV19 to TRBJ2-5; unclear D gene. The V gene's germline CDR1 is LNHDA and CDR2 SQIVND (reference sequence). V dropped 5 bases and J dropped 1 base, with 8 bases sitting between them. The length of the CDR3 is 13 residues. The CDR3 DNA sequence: TGTGCCAGTAGTCCAGACACCCAAGAGACCCAGTACTTC. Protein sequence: CASSPDTQETQYF.

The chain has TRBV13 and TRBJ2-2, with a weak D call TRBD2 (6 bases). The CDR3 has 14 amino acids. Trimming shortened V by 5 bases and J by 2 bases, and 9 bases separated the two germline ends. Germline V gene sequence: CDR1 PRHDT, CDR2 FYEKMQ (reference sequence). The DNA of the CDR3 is TGTGCCAGCAGCGAGGGACTCAACACCGGGGAGCTGTTTTTT. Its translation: CASSEGLNTGELFF.

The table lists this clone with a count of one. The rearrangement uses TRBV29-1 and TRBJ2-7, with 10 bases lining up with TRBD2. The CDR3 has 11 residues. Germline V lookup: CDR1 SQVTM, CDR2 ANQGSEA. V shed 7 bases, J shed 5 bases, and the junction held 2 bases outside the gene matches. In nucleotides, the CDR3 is TGCAGCGCCACTAGCGGGGACGAGCAGTACTTC. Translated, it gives CSATSGDEQYF.

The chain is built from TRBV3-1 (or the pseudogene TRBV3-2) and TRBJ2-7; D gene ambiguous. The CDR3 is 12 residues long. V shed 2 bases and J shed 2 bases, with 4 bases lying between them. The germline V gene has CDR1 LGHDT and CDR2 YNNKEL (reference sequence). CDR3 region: CASSQKAYEQYF. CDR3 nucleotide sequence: TGTGCCAGCAGCCAAAAGGCCTACGAGCAGTACTTC.

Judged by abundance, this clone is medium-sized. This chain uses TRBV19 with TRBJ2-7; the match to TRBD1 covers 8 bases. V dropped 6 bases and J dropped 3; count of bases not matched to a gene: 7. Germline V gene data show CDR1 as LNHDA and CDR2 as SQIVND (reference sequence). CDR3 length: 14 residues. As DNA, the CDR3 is TGTGCCAGTAGCGCGGACAGGGACCGCTACGAGCAGTACTTC. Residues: CASSADRDRYEQYF.

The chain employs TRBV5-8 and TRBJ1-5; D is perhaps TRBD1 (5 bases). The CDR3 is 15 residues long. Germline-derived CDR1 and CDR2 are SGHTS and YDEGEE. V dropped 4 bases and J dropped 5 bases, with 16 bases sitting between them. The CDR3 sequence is CASSPWGTGDQPQHF. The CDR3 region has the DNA TGTGCCAGCAGCCCATGGGGGACGGGAGATCAGCCCCAGCATTTT.

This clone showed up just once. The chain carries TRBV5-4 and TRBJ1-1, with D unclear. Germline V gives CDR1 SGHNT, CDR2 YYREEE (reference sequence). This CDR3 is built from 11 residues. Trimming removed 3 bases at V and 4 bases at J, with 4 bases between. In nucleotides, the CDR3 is TGTGCCAGCAGCTCCAGCACTGAAGCTTTCTTT. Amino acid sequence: CASSSSTEAFF.

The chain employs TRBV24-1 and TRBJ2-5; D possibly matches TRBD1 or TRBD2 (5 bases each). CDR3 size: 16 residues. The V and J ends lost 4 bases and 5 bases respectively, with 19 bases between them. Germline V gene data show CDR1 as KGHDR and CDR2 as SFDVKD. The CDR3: CATSEGRGPITETQYF. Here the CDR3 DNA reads TGTGCCACCAGTGAGGGCCGGGGCCCCATAACGGAGACCCAGTACTTC.

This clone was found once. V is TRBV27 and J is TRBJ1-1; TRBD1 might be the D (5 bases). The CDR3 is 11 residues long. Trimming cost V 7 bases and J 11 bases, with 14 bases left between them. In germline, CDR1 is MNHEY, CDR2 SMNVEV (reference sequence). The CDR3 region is CASMVGALAFF. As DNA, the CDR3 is TGTGCCAGCATGGTCGGGGCGCTGGCTTTCTTT.

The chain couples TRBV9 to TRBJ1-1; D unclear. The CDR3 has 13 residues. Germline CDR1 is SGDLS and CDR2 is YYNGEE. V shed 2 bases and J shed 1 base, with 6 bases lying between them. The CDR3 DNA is TGTGCCAGCAGCGTTACAGAGAACACTGAAGCTTTCTTT. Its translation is CASSVTENTEAFF.

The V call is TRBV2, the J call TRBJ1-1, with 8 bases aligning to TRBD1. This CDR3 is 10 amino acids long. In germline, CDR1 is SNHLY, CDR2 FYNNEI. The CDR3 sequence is CAAGGWEAFF. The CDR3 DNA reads TGTGCTGCAGGGGGCTGGGAAGCTTTCTTT.

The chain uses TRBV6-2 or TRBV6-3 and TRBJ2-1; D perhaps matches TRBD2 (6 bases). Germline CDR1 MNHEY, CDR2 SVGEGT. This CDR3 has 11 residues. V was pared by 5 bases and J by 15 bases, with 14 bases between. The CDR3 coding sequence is TGTGCCAGCAGTCCGGGGGTTTATCTGTTCTTC. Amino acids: CASSPGVYLFF.

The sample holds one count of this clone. Written as DNA, the CDR3 is TGTGCCTGGGTAATTCAGAACACTGAAGCTTTCTTT. This gives the protein CAWVIQNTEAFF. The rearrangement joins TRBV30 to TRBJ1-1; no reliable D call. The V gene lost 5 bases and the J gene lost 1 base, with 8 bases spanning the gap. Germline CDR1 reads GTSNPN; CDR2 reads SVGIG (reference sequence). This CDR3 has 12 residues.

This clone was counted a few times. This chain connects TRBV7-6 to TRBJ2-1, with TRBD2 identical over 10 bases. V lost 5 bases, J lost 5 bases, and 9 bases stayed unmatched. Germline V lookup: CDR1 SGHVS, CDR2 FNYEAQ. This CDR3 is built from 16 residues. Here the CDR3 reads CASSPYSGRDDNEQFF. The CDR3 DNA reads TGTGCCAGCAGCCCCTACAGCGGGAGGGACGACAATGAGCAGTTCTTC.

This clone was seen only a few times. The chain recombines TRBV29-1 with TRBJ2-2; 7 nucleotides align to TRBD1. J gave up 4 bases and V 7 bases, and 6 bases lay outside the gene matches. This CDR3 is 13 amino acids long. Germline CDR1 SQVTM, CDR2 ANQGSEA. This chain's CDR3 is CSAGQGVTGELFF. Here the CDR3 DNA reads TGCAGCGCCGGGCAGGGGGTCACCGGGGAGCTGTTTTTT.

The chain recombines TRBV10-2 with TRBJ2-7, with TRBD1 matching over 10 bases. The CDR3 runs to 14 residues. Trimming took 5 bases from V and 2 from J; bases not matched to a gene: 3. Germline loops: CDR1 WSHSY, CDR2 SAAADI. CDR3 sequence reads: CASSPGTGAYEQYF. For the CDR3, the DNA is TGCGCCAGCAGTCCCGGGACAGGGGCCTACGAGCAGTACTTC.